The source of this TCR beta chain is a study of blood T cell repertoires in COVID-19. Data came from immunoSEQ multiplex PCR; TCRdb stores just in-frame clones and leaves some out. The sample holds fewer than 30,000 clones; 85% are singletons and the top ten take about 23%. The CDR3 covers 14 residues. Per the germline V gene, CDR1 is DFQATT and CDR2 is SNEGSKA (reference sequence). Trimming shortened V by 3 bases and J by 0 bases, and 9 bases separated the two germline ends. The chain has TRBV20-1 and TRBJ2-1, with a possible D match to TRBD2 (5 bases). Sequencing was done on a sample of peripheral blood. The sequence came from a human donor in a cohort sampled during active COVID-19. CDR3 amino acids: CSASQGGSYNEQFF. CDR3 sequence (DNA): TGCAGTGCTAGTCAAGGAGGCTCCTACAATGAGCAGTTCTTC.